The next 27 T cell receptor beta chains were all read from a single sample in a study of blood T cell repertoires in COVID-19 (dated by TCRdb to about 2020). Library preparation employed the immunoSEQ multiplex PCR assay. TCRdb stores this immuneACCESS table with in-frame sequences only. Part of the clones is absent; in the studies checked, under half of the shortfall reflects unresolved V genes, and no reason is known for the rest. Within this sample are about 120,000 clones, with around 90% of them counted one time only. 3.8% of the sample rests with the top ten. Sequencing input: peripheral blood. All receptors derive from a woman aged 55 to 70 with COVID-19, enrolled during active disease.

V usage is TRBV27 and J usage is TRBJ1-1, with D possibly TRBD1 on 5 matching bases. V lost 5 bases and J lost 5, with 12 bases in between. The germline V gene has CDR1 MNHEY and CDR2 SMNVEV (reference sequence). CDR3 size: 13 residues. DNA of the CDR3: TGTGCCAGCAGTCGGGGGGTTCTTACTGAAGCTTTCTTT. Its protein product is CASSRGVLTEAFF.

The V call is TRBV9, the J call TRBJ1-1, with a tentative D call TRBD1 (6 bases). This CDR3 spans 14 amino acids. V dropped 4 bases and J dropped 1 base, with 11 bases sitting between them. CDR1 and CDR2 from the germline V gene are SGDLS and YYNGEE. In DNA, the CDR3 is TGTGCCAGCAGCCGAACAGGGTCGAACACTGAAGCTTTCTTT. Translation gives CASSRTGSNTEAFF.

The chain is built from TRBV9 and TRBJ2-2; D is unresolved. V was cut by 1 base and J by 7 bases, with 5 bases left in between. CDR3 length: 12 amino acids. Germline V gene data show CDR1 as SGDLS and CDR2 as YYNGEE. Written as DNA, the CDR3 is TGTGCCAGCAGCGTACGTAGCGGGGAGCTGTTTTTT. This codes for CASSVRSGELFF.

The chain carries TRBV4-3 and TRBJ1-1, with D maybe TRBD1 (5 bases). The CDR3 is 15 residues long. V was trimmed by 2 bases and J by 0 bases, leaving 10 bases between them. In germline, CDR1 is LGHNA, CDR2 YSLEER. The CDR3 loop is CASSQYQGMNTEAFF. The CDR3 bases are TGCGCCAGCAGCCAATACCAGGGAATGAACACTGAAGCTTTCTTT.

About this clone itself: Within the sample, other DNA sequences also encode this same CDR3. The chain links TRBV29-1 to TRBJ1-1; 7 nucleotides line up with TRBD1. Per the germline V gene, CDR1 is SQVTM and CDR2 is ANQGSEA. The CDR3 has 14 residues. The junction had 6 bases not matched to a gene; V was cut back by 4 bases and J by 1 base. The DNA for the CDR3 is TGCAGCGTTGGACAGGGCCGAGCGAACACTGAAGCTTTCTTT. This sequence encodes CSVGQGRANTEAFF.

The genes are TRBV18 and TRBJ1-4; D not certain. CDR3 length: 14 amino acids. The V gene lost 1 base and the J gene lost 7 bases, with 10 bases spanning the gap. Germline CDR1 and CDR2: KGHSH and LQKENI. Written as DNA, the CDR3 is TGTGCCAGCTCACCACTCAGAGAGGGTGAAAAACTGTTTTTT. Its protein is CASSPLREGEKLFF.

This chain uses TRBV4-3 with TRBJ2-1; 11 nucleotides match TRBD2. The CDR3 runs to 15 residues. With V trimmed by 1 base and J by 8 bases, 4 bases remained unmatched. Germline V gene sequence: CDR1 LGHNA, CDR2 YSLEER. The CDR3 spells CASSQVSGGAYEQFF. The CDR3, as DNA: TGCGCCAGCAGCCAAGTTAGCGGGGGGGCCTATGAGCAGTTCTTC.

On this clone: One end of the junction does not line up with germline, which may come from a read error. V is TRBV13 and J is TRBJ1-6; D remains ambiguous. The CDR3 consists of 18 residues. Germline V lookup: CDR1 PRHDT, CDR2 FYEKMQ (reference sequence). In DNA, the CDR3 is TGTGCCAGCAGCCTAGGTTCTTTCCCGGGATTCTATAATTCACCCCTCCACTTT. It is translated as CASSLGSFPGFYNSPLHF.

The CDR3 coding sequence is TGTGCCAGCAGCAGTTTAAACGGGGGAGATACGCAGTATTTT. Protein product: CASSSLNGGDTQYF. The V gene is TRBV13, the J gene TRBJ2-3; D is perhaps TRBD2 (6 bases). This CDR3 contains 14 residues. CDR1 PRHDT and CDR2 FYEKMQ come from the germline V gene (reference sequence). V was pared by 5 bases and J by 5 bases, with 14 bases between.

The V gene is TRBV7-3, the J gene TRBJ2-2; 8 positions match TRBD1. The germline V gene has CDR1 SGHTA and CDR2 FQGTGA. V lost 5 bases and J lost 4; bases outside the gene matches: 3. This CDR3 spans 14 amino acids. CDR3 in DNA: TGTGCCAGCAGCCCGGACAGGGTCACCGGGGAGCTGTTTTTT. Its translation is CASSPDRVTGELFF.

In this sample, this clone turned up a few times. The chain joins TRBV6-1 to TRBJ1-2; D may be TRBD1 (5 bases). V lost 1 base to trimming and J lost 4 bases, with 16 bases between them. The CDR3 runs to 16 residues. CDR1 and CDR2 (germline): MNHNS, SASEGT. The CDR3 loop reads CASSEVPRDLIYGYTF. In nucleotides, the CDR3 is TGTGCCAGCAGTGAAGTGCCGCGGGACCTAATCTATGGCTACACCTTC.

The V call is TRBV11-2, the J call TRBJ2-1; 10 nucleotides align to TRBD1. Unmatched junction bases numbered 4, after V lost 3 bases and J lost 8 bases. CDR3 length: 14 residues. CDR1 and CDR2 from the germline V gene are SGHAT and FQNNGV. CDR3 protein: CASSFDRGQYEQFF. The CDR3 bases are TGTGCCAGCAGCTTCGACAGGGGGCAGTATGAGCAGTTCTTC.

This CDR3 is CASSESGGLGTGELFF. CDR3 coding DNA: TGTGCCAGCAGTGAAAGTGGAGGGCTGGGGACCGGGGAGCTGTTTTTT. This chain links TRBV2 with TRBJ2-2; a possible D gene is TRBD2 (6 bases). V shed 2 bases and J shed 5 bases, with 15 bases lying between them. The CDR3 is made up of 16 amino acids. CDR1 is SNHLY and CDR2 is FYNNEI in the germline V gene.

This chain connects TRBV10-3 to TRBJ1-2; the match to TRBD1 covers 8 bases. From germline, CDR1 is ENHRY and CDR2 SYGVKD. The CDR3 totals 15 residues. Trimming removed 4 bases from V and 2 bases from J; junction bases left unmatched: 6. In nucleotides, the CDR3 is TGTGCCATCAGTGGGGGGGACAGGCGAAACTATGGCTACACCTTC. Amino acid sequence: CAISGGDRRNYGYTF.

This clone was seen a single time. The chain joins TRBV5-1 to TRBJ2-7; 8 nucleotides align to TRBD1. V dropped 2 bases and J dropped 5; count of bases not matched to a gene: 6. CDR1 and CDR2 (germline): SGHRS, YFSETQ. The CDR3 is made up of 14 amino acids. The CDR3 DNA is TGCGCCAGCAGCTTTCGGACAGGGATAAACGAGCAGTACTTC. Translation gives CASSFRTGINEQYF.

This clone was recorded only once. The gene calls are TRBV9 and TRBJ1-2; D is unclear. CDR1 SGDLS and CDR2 YYNGEE come from the germline V gene. V was shortened by 1 base and J by 4 bases, with 11 bases between the two germline ends. This CDR3 contains 14 residues. The CDR3 reads CASSVSAGFYGYTF. For the CDR3, the DNA is TGTGCCAGCAGCGTATCCGCAGGCTTCTATGGCTACACCTTC.

This clone has a handful of counts. The chain joins TRBV2 to TRBJ1-2; the D gene is possibly TRBD1 (5 bases). V was clipped by 5 bases and J by 6 bases, with 10 bases between them. This CDR3 contains 12 residues. The germline V gene has CDR1 SNHLY and CDR2 FYNNEI. CDR3 in amino acids: CASSLRGNGYTF. The CDR3 region has the DNA TGTGCCAGCAGTCTCCGGGGGAATGGCTACACCTTC.

The genes are TRBV27 and TRBJ1-2; no clear D. Trimming stripped 3 bases from V and 5 bases from J, with 16 bases between. The V gene's germline CDR1 is MNHEY and CDR2 SMNVEV (reference sequence). This CDR3 comprises 15 residues. The CDR3: CASSFGDRRLYGYTF. CDR3 coding DNA: TGTGCCAGCAGTTTCGGAGATAGACGGCTATATGGCTACACCTTC.

The V gene is TRBV19, the J gene TRBJ2-2; maybe TRBD2 (6 bases). The length of the CDR3 is 16 residues. The V end was cut by 5 bases, the J end by 0 bases, with 13 bases between. Germline V gene lookup returns CDR1 LNHDA and CDR2 SQIVND (reference sequence). This CDR3 reads CASSRRGTANTGELFF. DNA of the CDR3: TGTGCCAGTAGTCGACGGGGGACTGCGAACACCGGGGAGCTGTTTTTT.

This clone showed up just once. This chain uses TRBV10-3 with TRBJ2-5; TRBD2 matches at 11 bases. The CDR3 totals 17 residues. V lost 4 bases, J lost 4 bases, and 11 bases stayed unmatched. Germline lookup yields CDR1 ENHRY and CDR2 SYGVKD. CDR3 bases: TGTGCCATCAGTGCAGCCAGACTAGCGGGGAGGTCAGAGACCCAGTACTTC. Translated: CAISAARLAGRSETQYF.

V gene TRBV19 combines with J gene TRBJ1-1; TRBD1 is a possible D gene (6 bases). V was pared by 7 bases and J by 3 bases, with 12 bases between. Germline V gene sequence: CDR1 LNHDA, CDR2 SQIVND (reference sequence). The length of the CDR3 is 13 residues. CDR3 in amino acids: CASNKDRYTEAFF. The CDR3 nucleotides read TGTGCCAGTAACAAGGACAGATACACTGAAGCTTTCTTT.

The chain joins TRBV4-2 to TRBJ2-1, with 10 bases lining up with TRBD1. The junction had 5 bases not matched to a gene; V was cut back by 2 bases and J by 4 bases. The CDR3 loop spans 16 amino acids. Looked up from germline, CDR1 is LGHNA and CDR2 is YNFKEQ. CDR3 in DNA: TGTGCCAGCAGCCAAACCGGGACAGGGGCTTACAATGAGCAGTTCTTC. This gives the protein CASSQTGTGAYNEQFF.

V gene TRBV9 combines with J gene TRBJ1-6, with 9 bases lining up with TRBD1. V lost 3 bases, J lost 10 bases, and 11 bases stayed unmatched. The CDR3 has 16 amino acids. Per germline, CDR1 SGDLS and CDR2 YYNGEE. In DNA form, the CDR3 reads TGTGCCAGCAGCGCCACAGGGGGCGGAGGAGTCTCACCCCTCCACTTT. Its translation: CASSATGGGGVSPLHF.

The gene calls are TRBV6-2 or TRBV6-3 and TRBJ2-1; TRBD1 matches 7 bases. CDR1 and CDR2 (germline): MNHEY, SVGEGT. The CDR3 length is 15 residues. Unmatched junction bases numbered 6, after V lost 4 bases and J lost 3 bases. The DNA of the CDR3 is TGTGCCAGCAGTTTCGCCGGGACAGACTACAATGAGCAGTTCTTC. Translation gives CASSFAGTDYNEQFF.

The chain carries TRBV6-2 or TRBV6-3 and TRBJ2-5, with 8 bases aligning to TRBD2. Unmatched junction bases numbered 4, after V lost 2 bases and J lost 14 bases. CDR3 length: 11 amino acids. Germline V lookup: CDR1 MNHEY, CDR2 SVGEGT. As DNA, the CDR3 is TGTGCCAGCAGTTACGGCGGGGGGCCATACTTC. Translated, it gives CASSYGGGPYF.

The gene calls are TRBV7-8 and TRBJ1-4, with 7 positions matching TRBD1. The CDR3 is made up of 15 amino acids. The V gene end was trimmed by 4 bases and the J gene end by 7 bases; junction bases not matched to a gene: 9. CDR1 is SGHVS, CDR2 FQNEAQ, per germline. CDR3 loop: CASSYSGTVGEKLFF. DNA of the CDR3: TGTGCCAGCAGCTACTCCGGGACAGTGGGTGAAAAACTGTTTTTT.

Here the CDR3 reads CASSQDINTGELFF. Here the CDR3 DNA reads TGCGCCAGCAGCCAAGATATCAACACCGGGGAGCTGTTTTTT. This chain joins TRBV4-3 and TRBJ2-2; D is uncertain. Trimming left V 0 bases short and J 2 bases short, with 4 bases between. Germline V lookup: CDR1 LGHNA, CDR2 YSLEER. CDR3 size: 14 residues.